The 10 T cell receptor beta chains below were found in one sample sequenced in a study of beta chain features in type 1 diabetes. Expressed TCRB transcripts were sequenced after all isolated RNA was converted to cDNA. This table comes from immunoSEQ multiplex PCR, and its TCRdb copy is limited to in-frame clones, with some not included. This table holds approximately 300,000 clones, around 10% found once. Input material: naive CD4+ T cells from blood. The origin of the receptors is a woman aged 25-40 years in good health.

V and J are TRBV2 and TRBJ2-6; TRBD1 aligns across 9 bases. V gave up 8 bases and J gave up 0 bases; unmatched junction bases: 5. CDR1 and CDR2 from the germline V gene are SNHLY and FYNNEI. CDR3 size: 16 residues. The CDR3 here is CASCGQGLSGANVLTF. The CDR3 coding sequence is TGTGCCAGCTGTGGACAGGGGCTCTCTGGGGCCAACGTCCTGACTTTC.

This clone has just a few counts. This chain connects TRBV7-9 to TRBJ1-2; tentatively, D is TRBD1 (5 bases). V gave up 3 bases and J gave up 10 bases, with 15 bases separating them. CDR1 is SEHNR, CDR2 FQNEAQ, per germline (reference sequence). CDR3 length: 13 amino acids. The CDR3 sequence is CASSLAEDSLYTF. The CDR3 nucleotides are TGTGCCAGCAGCTTGGCAGAAGACAGCCTCTACACCTTC.

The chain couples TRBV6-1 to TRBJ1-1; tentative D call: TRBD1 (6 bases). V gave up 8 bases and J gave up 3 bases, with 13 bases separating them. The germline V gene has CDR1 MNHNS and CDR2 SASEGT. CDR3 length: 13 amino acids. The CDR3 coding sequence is TGTGCCAGCCTGGGAGGGGGTCACACTGAAGCTTTCTTT. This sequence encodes CASLGGGHTEAFF.

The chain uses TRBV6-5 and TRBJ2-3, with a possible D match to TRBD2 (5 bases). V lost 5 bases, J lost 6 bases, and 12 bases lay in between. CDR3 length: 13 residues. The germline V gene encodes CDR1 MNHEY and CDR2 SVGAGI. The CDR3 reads CASSRERGDTQYF. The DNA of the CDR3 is TGTGCCAGCAGTAGGGAGAGAGGGGATACGCAGTATTTT.

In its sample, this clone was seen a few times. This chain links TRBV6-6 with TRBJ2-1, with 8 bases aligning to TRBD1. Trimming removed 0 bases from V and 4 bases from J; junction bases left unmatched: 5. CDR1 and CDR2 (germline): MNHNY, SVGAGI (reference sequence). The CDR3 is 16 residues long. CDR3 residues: CASSYSTGVVYNEQFF. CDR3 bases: TGTGCCAGCAGTTACTCGACAGGGGTGGTGTACAATGAGCAGTTCTTC.

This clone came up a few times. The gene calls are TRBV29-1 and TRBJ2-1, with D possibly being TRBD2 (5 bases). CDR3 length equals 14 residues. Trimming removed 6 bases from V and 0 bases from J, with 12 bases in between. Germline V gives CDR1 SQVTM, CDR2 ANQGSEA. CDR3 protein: CSVRTPSSYNEQFF. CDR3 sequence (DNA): TGCAGCGTCCGGACTCCGAGCTCCTACAATGAGCAGTTCTTC.

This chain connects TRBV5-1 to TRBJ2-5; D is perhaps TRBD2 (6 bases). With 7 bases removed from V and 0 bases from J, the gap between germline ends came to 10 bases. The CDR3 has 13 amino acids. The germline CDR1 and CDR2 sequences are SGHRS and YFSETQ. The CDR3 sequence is CASSGLYQETQYF. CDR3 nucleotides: TGCGCCAGCTCCGGACTATACCAAGAGACCCAGTACTTC.

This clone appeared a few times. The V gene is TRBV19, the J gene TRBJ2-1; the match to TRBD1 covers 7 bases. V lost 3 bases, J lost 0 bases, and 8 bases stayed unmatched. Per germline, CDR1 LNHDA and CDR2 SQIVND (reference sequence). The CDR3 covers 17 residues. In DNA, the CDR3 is TGTGCCAGTAGTATGGGCAACCGGGACAGCTCCTACAATGAGCAGTTCTTC. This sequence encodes CASSMGNRDSSYNEQFF.

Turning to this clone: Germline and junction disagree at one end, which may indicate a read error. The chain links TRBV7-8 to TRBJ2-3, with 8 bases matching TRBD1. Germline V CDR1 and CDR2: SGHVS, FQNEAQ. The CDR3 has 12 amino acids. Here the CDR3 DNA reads TGTGCCAGCAGCCGTTCAGGGGGCGCTGGAGATTTT. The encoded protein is CASSRSGGAGDF. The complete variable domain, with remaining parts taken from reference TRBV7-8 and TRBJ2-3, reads GAGVSQSPRYKVAKRGQDVALRCDPISGHVSLFWYQQALGQGPEFLTYFQNEAQLDKSGLPSDRFFAERPEGSVSTLKIQRTQQEDSAVYLCASSRSGGAGDFGPGTRLTVL.

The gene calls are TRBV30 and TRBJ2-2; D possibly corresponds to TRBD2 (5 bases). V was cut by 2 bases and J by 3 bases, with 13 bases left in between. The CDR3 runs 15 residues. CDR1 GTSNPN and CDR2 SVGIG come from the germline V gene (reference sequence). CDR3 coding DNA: TGTGCCTGGAGTACCGGGGTTCGGGACACCGGGGAGCTGTTTTTT. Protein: CAWSTGVRDTGELFF.